Listed here are 28 T cell receptor beta chains from one sample, sequenced in a study of T cells and Merkel cell carcinoma outcomes. Clones were sequenced by immunoSEQ multiplex PCR, and TCRdb holds only the in-frame ones, with some missing. The table lists around 300 clones, approximately 90% of them singletons. Sequencing input: tumor tissue from Merkel cell carcinoma. Receptors originate from a human donor with Merkel cell carcinoma.

Only one count was recorded for this clone. The V call is TRBV7-9, the J call TRBJ2-1; D gene ambiguous. The V and J ends lost 5 bases and 6 bases respectively, with 11 bases between them. The CDR3 is made up of 13 amino acids. Germline V CDR1 and CDR2: SEHNR, FQNEAQ (reference sequence). The DNA for the CDR3 is TGTGCCAGCAGCCCCTTTCAAGTCAATGAGCAGTTCTTC. Translating gives CASSPFQVNEQFF.

The V call is TRBV5-4, the J call TRBJ2-5, with TRBD2 identical over 11 bases. The CDR3 sequence is 16 residues long. Germline loops: CDR1 SGHNT, CDR2 YYREEE (reference sequence). V gave up 1 base and J gave up 5 bases; unmatched junction bases: 7. The DNA of the CDR3 is TGTGCCAGCAGCTTGACTAGCGGGAGAGGGGCGGAGACCCAGTACTTC. Translated, it gives CASSLTSGRGAETQYF.

The gene calls are TRBV4-1 and TRBJ2-3; perhaps TRBD1 as D (6 bases). Germline V gene sequence: CDR1 MGHRA, CDR2 YSYEKL. V lost 3 bases, J lost 1 base, and 11 bases lay in between. There are 15 residues in the CDR3. CDR3 in amino acids: CASSQGRGGTDTQYF. The CDR3 coding sequence is TGCGCCAGCAGCCAGGGCAGGGGAGGCACAGATACGCAGTATTTT.

This chain connects TRBV5-5 to TRBJ2-2, with 8 bases lining up with TRBD2. The V gene's germline CDR1 is SGHKS and CDR2 YYEKEE (reference sequence). CDR3 length equals 16 residues. V lost 1 base and J lost 3; bases outside the gene matches: 5. CDR3 DNA: TGTGCCAGCAGCTTGCTACGGGGGGGGTACACCGGGGAGCTGTTTTTT. This sequence encodes CASSLLRGGYTGELFF.

This chain connects TRBV5-5 to TRBJ2-2, with 7 positions matching TRBD2. This CDR3 is built from 14 residues. Trimming cost V 1 base and J 6 bases; bases outside gene matches: 3. Germline CDR1 reads SGHKS; CDR2 reads YYEKEE (reference sequence). The CDR3 DNA follows: TGTGCCAGCAGCTTGTACGCGGGAGCCGGGGAGCTGTTTTTT. Amino acid sequence: CASSLYAGAGELFF.

As concerns this clone: This sample also contains other DNA sequences that code for the same CDR3. V is TRBV14 and J is TRBJ2-7; 8 nucleotides match TRBD2. CDR3 length: 14 amino acids. CDR1 SGHDN and CDR2 FVKESK come from the germline V gene. J lost 5 bases, V lost 6 bases, and 9 bases had no gene match. The CDR3 nucleotides read TGTGCCAGCAGTCATGGCGGGAGGCGCAACGAGCAGTACTTC. This translates into CASSHGGRRNEQYF.

The chain uses TRBV7-9 and TRBJ2-7; perhaps TRBD1 as D (5 bases). This CDR3 has 11 amino acids. The germline CDR1 and CDR2 sequences are SEHNR and FQNEAQ (reference sequence). Trimming removed 4 bases at V and 5 bases at J, with 6 bases between. CDR3 nucleotide sequence: TGTGCCAGCAGCTCACAGGACGAGCAGTACTTC. Protein product: CASSSQDEQYF. Full variable domain (remainder filled in from reference TRBV7-9 and TRBJ2-7): DTGVSQNPRHKITKRGQNVTFRCDPISEHNRLYWYRQTLGQGPEFLTYFQNEAQLEKSRLLSDRFSAERPKGSFSTLEIQRTEQGDSAMYLCASSSQDEQYFGPGTRLTVT.

J is TRBJ2-5 and V is TRBV7-9, with no clear D. The CDR3 consists of 14 residues. The germline V gene has CDR1 SEHNR and CDR2 FQNEAQ (reference sequence). V was clipped by 2 bases and J by 3 bases, with 10 bases between them. DNA for the CDR3: TGTGCCAGCAGCTTATTAAGTTTCGAAGAGACCCAGTACTTC. Its translation is CASSLLSFEETQYF.

The rearrangement links TRBV5-5 to TRBJ2-5; TRBD1 agrees at 7 bases. The germline gives CDR1 SGHKS, CDR2 YYEKEE (reference sequence). With V trimmed by 4 bases and J by 9 bases, 12 bases remained unmatched. CDR3 length: 14 amino acids. The CDR3 bases are TGTGCCAGCAGCAAGGGACAGAGAGTGTCGGCCCAGTACTTC. Protein sequence: CASSKGQRVSAQYF.

This sequence joins TRBV7-9 and TRBJ2-7; D ambiguous. Germline CDR1 and CDR2: SEHNR and FQNEAQ (reference sequence). The CDR3 covers 12 residues. The V end was cut by 5 bases, the J end by 6 bases, with 11 bases between. The DNA for the CDR3 is TGTGCCAGCAGCATGGGGTCGACCGAGCAGTACTTC. This gives the protein CASSMGSTEQYF.

J is TRBJ1-2 and V is TRBV9, with a weak D call TRBD1 (6 bases). The V gene's germline CDR1 is SGDLS and CDR2 YYNGEE. CDR3 length: 13 residues. The V and J ends lost 3 bases and 2 bases respectively, with 8 bases between them. DNA for the CDR3: TGTGCCAGCAGCGAGGACAGAAACTATGGCTACACCTTC. This sequence encodes CASSEDRNYGYTF.

CDR3 DNA sequence: TGTGCCAGCAGCTTAGCGAACAGGGAGACCCAGTACTTC. Translation: CASSLANRETQYF. This chain uses TRBV7-9 with TRBJ2-5; maybe TRBD1 (5 bases). V lost 0 bases and J lost 5, with 7 bases in between. Germline V CDR1 and CDR2: SEHNR, FQNEAQ (reference sequence). The CDR3 has 13 residues.

V is TRBV18 and J is TRBJ2-2, with D unresolved. Trimming took off 2 bases at V and 2 bases at J, with 12 bases between the two ends. The length of the CDR3 is 16 residues. From germline, CDR1 is KGHSH and CDR2 LQKENI. The CDR3 nucleotides are TGTGCCAGCTCACCAGTCCGAGTGGGCAACACCGGGGAGCTGTTTTTT. Its translation is CASSPVRVGNTGELFF.

This clone was counted between two and nine times. This chain uses TRBV6-1 with TRBJ2-2; possible D gene TRBD2, 6 bases. The CDR3 contains 16 residues. Trimming took off 0 bases at V and 5 bases at J, with 13 bases between the two ends. Germline CDR1 MNHNS, CDR2 SASEGT. DNA for the CDR3: TGTGCCAGCAGTGAAGCTGAGGGACTTCTAACCGGGGAGCTGTTTTTT. Its translation: CASSEAEGLLTGELFF.

The CDR3 sequence: CASARGYEQFF. In DNA, the CDR3 is TGTGCCAGCGCCAGGGGATATGAGCAGTTCTTC. V usage is TRBV19 and J usage is TRBJ2-1, with D perhaps matching TRBD1 (6 bases). V was trimmed by 9 bases and J by 8 bases, leaving 11 bases between them. Germline-derived CDR1 and CDR2 are LNHDA and SQIVND (reference sequence). The CDR3 loop spans 11 amino acids.

The gene calls are TRBV14 and TRBJ2-7, with D tentatively TRBD1 (5 bases). The germline V gene has CDR1 SGHDN and CDR2 FVKESK. Trimming took off 5 bases at V and 9 bases at J, with 14 bases between the two ends. The CDR3 loop spans 12 amino acids. Here the CDR3 reads CASSGAGSWQYF. CDR3 coding DNA: TGTGCCAGCAGCGGGGCAGGGTCGTGGCAGTACTTC. Filled out from reference TRBV14 and TRBJ2-7, the complete variable domain reads EAGVTQFPSHSVIEKGQTVTLRCDPISGHDNLYWYRRVMGKEIKFLLHFVKESKQDESGMPNNRFLAERTGGTYSTLKVQPAELEDSGVYFCASSGAGSWQYFGPGTRLTVT.

V is TRBV5-4 and J is TRBJ1-1; TRBD1 might be the D (5 bases). The germline gives CDR1 SGHNT, CDR2 YYREEE (reference sequence). V was clipped by 4 bases and J by 4 bases, with 17 bases between them. The CDR3 extends over 15 amino acids. The CDR3 region is CASSNLAGKVTEAFF. DNA of the CDR3: TGTGCCAGCAGCAATCTGGCAGGGAAGGTCACTGAAGCTTTCTTT.

This sequence joins TRBV7-9 and TRBJ1-2; tentatively, D is TRBD1 (5 bases). Germline V gene data show CDR1 as SEHNR and CDR2 as FQNEAQ (reference sequence). The CDR3 has 14 residues. The V end lost 5 bases, the J end lost 1 base, and 11 bases lay between the germline ends. CDR3 sequence (DNA): TGTGCCAGCAGCCTAATCCAGGGTAACTATGGCTACACCTTC. Its translation is CASSLIQGNYGYTF.

V usage is TRBV7-9 and J usage is TRBJ2-3; D is perhaps TRBD1 (6 bases). This CDR3 region has 14 residues. Germline CDR1 and CDR2: SEHNR and FQNEAQ (reference sequence). V shed 4 bases and J shed 3 bases, with 11 bases lying between them. The CDR3 reads CASSSGHLTDTQYF. The DNA of the CDR3 is TGTGCCAGCAGCTCGGGACATCTGACAGATACGCAGTATTTT.

The chain carries TRBV18 and TRBJ2-7; 8 nucleotides agree with TRBD2. The CDR3 spans 14 residues. CDR1 is KGHSH, CDR2 LQKENI, per germline. After removal of 0 bases from V and 8 bases from J, the junction contained 6 bases not matched to a gene. The CDR3 DNA follows: TGTGCCAGCTCACCACCGCGGGGCGGGGGGAAGCAGTACTTC. Its translation is CASSPPRGGGKQYF.

The rearrangement joins TRBV7-6 to TRBJ2-6; possible D gene TRBD2, 6 bases. The CDR3 runs to 17 residues. The ends were cut back, 2 bases at V and 0 bases at J, with 11 bases in the middle. CDR1 and CDR2 (germline): SGHVS, FNYEAQ. The CDR3 DNA follows: TGTGCCAGCAGCTTAAGGCAGGGAGGCTCTGGGGCCAACGTCCTGACTTTC. The encoded protein is CASSLRQGGSGANVLTF.

This clone was detected only once. J is TRBJ2-2 and V is TRBV18; 9 nucleotides match TRBD2. V was clipped by 3 bases and J by 0 bases; unmatched bases: 5. The CDR3 length is 17 residues. Germline CDR1 is KGHSH and CDR2 is LQKENI. The CDR3 DNA follows: TGTGCCAGCTCACCTGCGGGAGGGCCGGCGAACACCGGGGAGCTGTTTTTT. This codes for CASSPAGGPANTGELFF.

The rearrangement joins TRBV7-9 to TRBJ2-6, with 10 positions matching TRBD1. This CDR3 contains 17 residues. J gave up 2 bases and V 6 bases, and 7 bases lay outside the gene matches. Per the germline V gene, CDR1 is SEHNR and CDR2 is FQNEAQ (reference sequence). CDR3 residues: CASRPGQGIPGANVLTF. Written as DNA, the CDR3 is TGTGCCAGCAGACCGGGACAGGGGATCCCTGGGGCCAACGTCCTGACTTTC.

The rearrangement joins TRBV30 to TRBJ2-7; TRBD1 is a possible D gene (6 bases). V dropped 5 bases and J dropped 2 bases, with 10 bases sitting between them. Germline-derived CDR1 and CDR2 are GTSNPN and SVGIG (reference sequence). The CDR3 has 12 residues. The CDR3 nucleotides read TGTGCCTGGCACAGGGCCCCCTACGAGCAGTACTTC. It specifies CAWHRAPYEQYF.

The chain carries TRBV6-1 and TRBJ1-1; D unresolved. This CDR3 region has 13 residues. V was pared by 7 bases and J by 4 bases, with 13 bases between. Germline V gene lookup returns CDR1 MNHNS and CDR2 SASEGT. The CDR3 here is CASMWTLSTEAFF. CDR3 coding DNA: TGTGCCAGCATGTGGACTCTCAGCACTGAAGCTTTCTTT.

The CDR3 coding sequence is TGCAGCGTTCTTCTGGGACAGGGGACAGGCGAGCAGTACTTC. Translated: CSVLLGQGTGEQYF. The gene calls are TRBV29-1 and TRBJ2-7; 10 nucleotides agree with TRBD1. The trim removed 5 bases at V and 6 bases at J, leaving 10 bases unmatched. The CDR3 sequence is 14 residues long. Per germline, CDR1 SQVTM and CDR2 ANQGSEA.

This clone appeared once. J is TRBJ1-4 and V is TRBV28; D is ambiguous. Germline CDR1 MDHEN, CDR2 SYDVKM. The CDR3 spans 14 residues. V lost 2 bases and J 4 bases, leaving 8 bases between the germline ends. This CDR3 is CASSLSRNNEKLFF. CDR3 nucleotide sequence: TGTGCCAGCAGTTTAAGCCGGAATAATGAAAAACTGTTTTTT. The variable domain in full, with the rest retrieved from reference TRBV28 and TRBJ1-4, is DVKVTQSSRYLVKRTGEKVFLECVQDMDHENMFWYRQDPGLGLRLIYFSYDVKMKEKGDIPEGYSVSREKKERFSLILESASTNQTSMYLCASSLSRNNEKLFFGSGTQLSVL.

This chain connects TRBV18 to TRBJ2-5; D is uncertain. V lost 3 bases to trimming and J lost 0 bases, with 11 bases between them. CDR3 length: 15 residues. Germline V CDR1 and CDR2: KGHSH, LQKENI. CDR3 sequence: CASSPQDGHQETQYF. For the CDR3, the DNA is TGTGCCAGCTCACCCCAGGATGGGCACCAAGAGACCCAGTACTTC.